Included here is one TCR beta chain sequence, with context. Its antigen is unknown. These data are taken from a study of cytomegalovirus exposure and HLA in healthy donors. Study-level results: The listing of 150 or so TCR beta chains classed them as cytomegalovirus-associated.

The V gene lost 3 bases and the J gene lost 8 bases, with 15 bases spanning the gap. From germline, CDR1 is MRHNA and CDR2 SNTAGT. The CDR3 contains 14 residues. A multiplex PCR was run with 60 Vbeta primers and 13 Jbeta primers. Profiled with immunoSEQ multiplex PCR; TCRdb holds only in-frame clones, not every one. Of roughly 23,000 clones in the sample, about 80% are singletons; the top ten hold 7% to 9%. The rearrangement links TRBV6-4 to TRBJ2-3; TRBD1 might be the D (6 bases). The clonotype originates from a man between 60 and 75 years old in good health and CMV-seronegative. Sequencing used PBMCs. The CDR3 loop reads CASSEIQGAGTQYF. CDR3 nucleotides: TGTGCCAGCAGTGAGATACAGGGAGCCGGTACGCAGTATTTT.